This TCR beta chain was found in a study of blood T cell repertoires in COVID-19. Study-wide context: Acute and convalescent COVID-19 specimens originated in the United States, Italy and Spain. In each case, the material was cDNA or gDNA derived from T cells, B-cell-depleted T cells, or PBMCs.

In the original workflow: Using reference gene primer amplification, nucleated cell counts were estimated. TCRdb keeps only in-frame clones here, not all; method: immunoSEQ multiplex PCR. V and J calls and clone size are as listed in that table; D and trimming were resolved from the DNA. The data contain some 48,000 clones, 85% to 95% of them seen just once; the ten biggest clones take up roughly 1%. This CDR3 contains 11 residues. Trimming cost V 5 bases and J 1 base, with 3 bases left between them. Germline CDR1 LGHDT, CDR2 YNNKEL (reference sequence). Patients at the Seattle site were enrolled during active infection and followed longitudinally.

The chain links TRBV3-1 (or the pseudogene TRBV3-2) to TRBJ2-7; D is uncertain. Sequences were obtained from peripheral blood. The source is a man aged 60-69 years with COVID-19, enrolled during active disease. The CDR3 region has the DNA TGTGCCAGCAGCACATCCTACGAGCAGTACTTC. Translating gives CASSTSYEQYF.